This TCR beta chain is drawn from a study of vaccination and CD4 T cells after COVID-19. Across the study: All convalescent patients were nasal swab PCR positive for SARS-CoV-2; 9 or 10 had mild and one severe disease.

Treatment meaning: roughly nine-day PBMC culture with coronavirus spike peptide pools or control peptides (ViraFEST assay). The Oncomine TCR Beta short-read assay was applied to DNA of cultured CD4+ T cells. TCRdb re-derived calls from the PCR reads in MiXCR, one entry per CDR3 protein. The sample shows under 25,000 distinct CDR3 sequences, around 23% of them seen only once. With 0 bases removed from V and 11 bases from J, the gap between germline ends came to 12 bases. The CDR3 extends over 14 amino acids. CDR1 is SGHRS and CDR2 is YFSETQ in the germline V gene. A remark on this clonotype: Its target is not known.

Sequenced material: cultured CD4+ T cells from blood. This chain uses TRBV5-1 with TRBJ1-6, with D unresolved. This TCR was sampled from a human donor with COVID-19. In DNA, the CDR3 is TGCGCCAGCAGCTTGGAGGCGGATAGGCCACCCCTCCACTTT. Amino acid sequence: CASSLEADRPPLHF.